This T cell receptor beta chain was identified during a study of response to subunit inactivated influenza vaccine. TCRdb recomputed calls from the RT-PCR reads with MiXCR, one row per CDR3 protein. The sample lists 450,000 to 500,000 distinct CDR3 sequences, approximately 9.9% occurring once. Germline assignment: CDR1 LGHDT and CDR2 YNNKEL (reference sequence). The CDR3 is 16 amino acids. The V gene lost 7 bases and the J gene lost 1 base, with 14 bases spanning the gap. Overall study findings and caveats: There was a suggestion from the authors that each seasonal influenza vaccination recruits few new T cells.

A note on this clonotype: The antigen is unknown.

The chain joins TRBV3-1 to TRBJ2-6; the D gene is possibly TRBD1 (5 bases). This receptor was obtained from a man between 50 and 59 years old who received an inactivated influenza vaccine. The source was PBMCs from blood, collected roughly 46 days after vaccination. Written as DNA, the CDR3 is TGTGCCAGCAACCGAAGATCAGGGTCTGGGGCCAACGTCCTGACTTTC. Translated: CASNRRSGSGANVLTF.